This T cell receptor beta chain is drawn from a study of shared clonotypes between healthy human individuals. The germline gives CDR1 MNHEY, CDR2 SMNVEV (reference sequence). After removal of 6 bases from V and 4 bases from J, the junction contained 12 bases not matched to a gene. The CDR3 is made up of 17 amino acids. Sequencing used immunoSEQ multiplex PCR; TCRdb keeps in-frame clones, though not all of them. This sample has about 640,000 clones, with 72% found just once. A CD45RA-negative memory subset and a CD45RA+ naive subset were separated from the CD4+ cells. The chain is built from TRBV27 and TRBJ2-6; 7 bases agree with TRBD1. The TCR sequence derives from a woman in her 30s in good health. Material for sequencing was memory CD4+ T cells sorted from blood. Specified subset: CD45RA-negative fraction. The CDR3 bases are TGTGCCAGCAGGCCCCGGACAGGTGGAACGGGGGCCAACGTCCTGACTTTC. Translating gives CASRPRTGGTGANVLTF.